The source of this TCR beta chain is a study of cytomegalovirus exposure and HLA in healthy donors. It was with 60 Vbeta and 13 Jbeta primers that the PCR ran. Some clones are missing from TCRdb's copy, which holds only in-frame ones; the method was immunoSEQ multiplex PCR. In the table there are approximately 150,000 clones, about 80% of which are singletons. Germline assignment: CDR1 LGHNA and CDR2 YNFKEQ. Trimming cost V 0 bases and J 6 bases, with 14 bases left between them. The CDR3 is 15 amino acids. The sequence derives from a woman between 45 and 60 years old in good health and CMV-seronegative. The rearrangement joins TRBV4-2 to TRBJ1-2; D not certain. Sequencing was done on a sample of PBMCs. The CDR3 loop is CASSQDPGNLHGYTF. In DNA, the CDR3 is TGTGCCAGCAGCCAAGATCCGGGAAACCTCCATGGCTACACCTTC.